This T cell receptor beta chain appears in the sequencing data of a study of blood T cell repertoires in COVID-19. The overall study: COVID-19 samples from acute and convalescent phases originated in the United States, Italy and Spain.

A Seattle source enrolled patients during active infection and followed them longitudinally. The protocol was immunoSEQ multiplex PCR, while the TCRdb copy is restricted to in-frame clones and leaves out a portion. The sample lists approximately 530,000 clones, roughly 91% occurring once. Germline V lookup: CDR1 WSHSY, CDR2 SAAADI. Trimming shortened V by 4 bases and J by 5 bases, and 9 bases separated the two germline ends. This CDR3 region has 13 residues. This TCR was recovered from a woman aged 50 to 60 with COVID-19, enrolled during active disease. The chain joins TRBV10-2 to TRBJ1-5; unclear D gene. Sequencing was done on a sample of peripheral blood. The DNA of the CDR3 is TGCGCCAGCAGTGGGAGTTGGGATCAGCCCCAGCATTTT. It encodes CASSGSWDQPQHF.